This is a list of T cell receptor beta chains from one sample in a study of beta chain features in type 1 diabetes. This table comes from immunoSEQ multiplex PCR, and its TCRdb copy is limited to in-frame clones, with some not included. The repertoire includes about 620,000 clones, roughly a sixth of them detected once, and 0.09% to 0.095% sits in the top ten. The specimen sequenced was naive CD4+ T cells from blood. These receptors all stem from a man younger than 35 in good health. Both conserved end residues are part of each CDR3.

V gene: TRBV5-1
J gene: TRBJ2-1
CDR3 protein: CASSRASGRGQFF

V gene: TRBV2
J gene: TRBJ2-7
CDR3 protein: CASSPTPRRQLSEQYF

V gene: TRBV10-3
J gene: TRBJ2-7
CDR3 protein: CAISESGEASEQYF

V gene: TRBV4-2
J gene: TRBJ2-7
CDR3 protein: CASSLSGGGPEQYF

V gene: TRBV9
J gene: TRBJ2-3
CDR3 protein: CASSVASTGGTDTQYF

V gene: TRBV28
J gene: TRBJ2-3
CDR3 protein: CASLAQGRDTQYF

V gene: TRBV27
J gene: TRBJ2-3
CDR3 protein: CASSSRLRTDTQYF

V gene: TRBV27
J gene: TRBJ2-5
CDR3 protein: CASSLRTSEGTQYF

V gene: TRBV28
J gene: TRBJ1-4
CDR3 protein: CASRFGTRGEKLFF

V gene: TRBV25-1
J gene: TRBJ1-2
CDR3 protein: CASSPGQGGDGYTF

V gene: TRBV7-2
J gene: TRBJ2-5
CDR3 protein: CASSGSWGATGADQETQYF

V gene: TRBV6-5
J gene: TRBJ1-1
CDR3 protein: CASSYPWGDRTEAFF

V gene: TRBV7-9
J gene: TRBJ1-2
CDR3 protein: CASSWTGSGGYTF

V gene: TRBV7-9
J gene: TRBJ1-5
CDR3 protein: CASSLERDQPQHF

V gene: TRBV5-1
J gene: TRBJ2-7
CDR3 protein: CASSLEGGMPYEQYF

V gene: TRBV4-1
J gene: TRBJ2-5
CDR3 protein: CASSQELRGTGTQYF

V gene: TRBV4-1
J gene: TRBJ1-2
CDR3 protein: CASSSSRSGTGAPHNYGYTF

V gene: TRBV11-2
J gene: TRBJ1-1
CDR3 protein: CASSPRGRNTEAFF

V gene: TRBV9
J gene: TRBJ2-1
CDR3 protein: CASSVRSGYYNEQFF

V gene: TRBV7-2
J gene: TRBJ2-1
CDR3 protein: CASSLGRDEQFF

V gene: TRBV5-1
J gene: TRBJ1-4
CDR3 protein: CASSLGTYGGTNEKLFF

V gene: TRBV7-3
J gene: TRBJ2-3
CDR3 protein: CASSLPGVTDTQYF

V gene: TRBV29-1
J gene: TRBJ1-3
CDR3 protein: CSVVLQGLGNTIYF

V gene: TRBV6-5
J gene: TRBJ1-1
CDR3 protein: CASWDRSTTEAFF

V gene: TRBV29-1
J gene: TRBJ2-5
CDR3 protein: CSGLAGGETQYF

V gene: TRBV6-1
J gene: TRBJ1-2
CDR3 protein: CASSANPGTYGYTF

V gene: TRBV10-3
J gene: TRBJ2-5
CDR3 protein: CAISPQDTFGTQYF